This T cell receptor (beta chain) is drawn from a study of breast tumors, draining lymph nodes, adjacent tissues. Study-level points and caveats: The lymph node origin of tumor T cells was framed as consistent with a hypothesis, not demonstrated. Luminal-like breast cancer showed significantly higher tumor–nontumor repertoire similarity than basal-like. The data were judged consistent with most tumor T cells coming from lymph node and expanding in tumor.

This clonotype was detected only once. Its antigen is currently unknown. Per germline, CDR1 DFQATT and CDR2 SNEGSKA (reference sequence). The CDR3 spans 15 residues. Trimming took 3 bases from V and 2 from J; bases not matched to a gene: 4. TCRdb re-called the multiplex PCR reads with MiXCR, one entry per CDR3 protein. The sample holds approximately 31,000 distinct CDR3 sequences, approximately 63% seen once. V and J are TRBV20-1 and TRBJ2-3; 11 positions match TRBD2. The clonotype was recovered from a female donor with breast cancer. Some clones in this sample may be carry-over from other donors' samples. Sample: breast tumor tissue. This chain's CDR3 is CSARRTSGSTDTQYF. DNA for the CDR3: TGCAGTGCTAGGCGGACTAGCGGGTCCACAGATACGCAGTATTTT.